The present T cell receptor beta chain was sequenced within a study of blood T cells in healthy people across ages. A second PCR of roughly 7 to 11 cycles used a sample-barcoded 5' primer and a J-beta primer mix. TCRdb reprocessed the 5' RACE reads with MiXCR, giving one entry per CDR3 protein. Seen here are more than 650,000 distinct CDR3 sequences, 22% observed once, and the top ten hold about 20%. In germline, CDR1 is SGHTA, CDR2 FQGNSA. V dropped 5 bases and J dropped 9 bases, with 10 bases sitting between them. This CDR3 is 11 amino acids long. In terms of origin and age, donors were healthy Caucasian individuals from Russia aged about 6 to 90. In each sample, at least 7 million PBMCs were isolated.

This chain connects TRBV7-2 to TRBJ2-5; D is undetermined. The TCR was taken from an older man in good health. The sample was blood. CDR3 protein: CASSQRASQYF. The DNA for the CDR3 is TGTGCCAGCAGCCAAAGGGCTTCCCAGTACTTC. Filled out from reference TRBV7-2 and TRBJ2-5, the complete variable domain reads GAGVSQSPSNKVTEKGKDVELRCDPISGHTALYWYRQSLGQGLEFLIYFQGNSAPDKSGLPSDRFSAERTGGSVSTLTIQRTQQEDSAVYLCASSQRASQYFGPGTRLLVL.